This T cell receptor beta chain was captured by sequencing in a study of blood T cells in healthy people across ages. The CDR3 loop spans 15 amino acids. The V end was cut by 5 bases, the J end by 3 bases, with 17 bases between. Germline CDR1 and CDR2: LNHDA and SQIVND (reference sequence). Study-level findings and limits: A greater number of naive CD4+ cells and higher diversity distinguished long-lived donors from aged donors.

The second PCR ran 7 to 11 cycles with a sample-barcoded 5' primer and J-beta primers. TCRdb redid the calling of the 5' RACE reads with MiXCR, one entry per CDR3 protein. The sample lists approximately 960,000 distinct CDR3 sequences, about 28% occurring once. This clonotype has a count of ten or more. What it binds is unknown. The same data also contributed to another study, on T cells of mothers and their children. That report adds: Versus unrelated pairs, overlap was slightly higher in related mother-child pairs, without reaching significance. Detection of persistent microchimeric T cell clones did not occur.

The TCR originated in a woman aged 40 to 49 in good health. The gene calls are TRBV19 and TRBJ2-7, with D hard to call. Sequencing was done on a sample of blood. For the CDR3, the DNA is TGTGCCAGTAGTCCTGTCAGTACCACCTTCTACGAGCAGTACTTC. Translation gives CASSPVSTTFYEQYF. Supplemented by reference TRBV19 and TRBJ2-7, the full variable domain reads DGGITQSPKYLFRKEGQNVTLSCEQNLNHDAMYWYRQDPGQGLRLIYYSQIVNDFQKGDIAEGYSVSREKKESFPLTVTSAQKNPTAFYLCASSPVSTTFYEQYFGPGTRLTVT.